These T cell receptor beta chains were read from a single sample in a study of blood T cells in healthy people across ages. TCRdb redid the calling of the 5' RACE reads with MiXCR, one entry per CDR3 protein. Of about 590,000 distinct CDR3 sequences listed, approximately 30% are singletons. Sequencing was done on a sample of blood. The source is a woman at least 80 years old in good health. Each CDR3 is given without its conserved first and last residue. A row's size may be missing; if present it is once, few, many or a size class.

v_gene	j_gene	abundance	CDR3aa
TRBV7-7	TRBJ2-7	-	ASSLSSGSSDEQY
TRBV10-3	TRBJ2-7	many	AIGGTVSDEQY
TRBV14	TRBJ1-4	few	ASSQERGKLF
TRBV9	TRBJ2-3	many	ASSRRAVGTDTQY
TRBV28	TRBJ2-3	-	ASSPPASGRGDTQY
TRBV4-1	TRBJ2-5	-	ASSQGGVGPQETQY
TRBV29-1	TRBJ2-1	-	SVEVDPGDEQF
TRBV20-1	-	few	SARSTGLVSYNEQY
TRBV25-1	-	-	ASSEFSGQGAYEQY
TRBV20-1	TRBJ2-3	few	SAPRQGIRDTQY
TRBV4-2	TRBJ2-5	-	ASSQDLSLALGTQY
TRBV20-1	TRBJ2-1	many	SASLGFDEQF
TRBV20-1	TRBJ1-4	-	SARDNRGRDTNEKLF
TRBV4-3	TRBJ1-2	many	ASSPKGGNYGYT
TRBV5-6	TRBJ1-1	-	ASSLGPKRAEAF
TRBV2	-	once	ANSPHSGGHGYEQY